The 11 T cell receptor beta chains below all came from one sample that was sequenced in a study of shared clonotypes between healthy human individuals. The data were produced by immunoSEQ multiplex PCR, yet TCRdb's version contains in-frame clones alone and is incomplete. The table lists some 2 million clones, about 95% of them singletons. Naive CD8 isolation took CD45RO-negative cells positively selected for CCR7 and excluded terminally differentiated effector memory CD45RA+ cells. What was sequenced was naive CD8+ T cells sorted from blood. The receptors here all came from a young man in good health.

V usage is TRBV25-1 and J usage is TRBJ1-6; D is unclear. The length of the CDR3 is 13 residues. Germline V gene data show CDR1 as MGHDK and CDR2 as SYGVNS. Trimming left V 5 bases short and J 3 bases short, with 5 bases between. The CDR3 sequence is CASSPGYNSPLHF. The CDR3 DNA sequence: TGTGCCAGCAGTCCAGGCTATAATTCACCCCTCCACTTT.

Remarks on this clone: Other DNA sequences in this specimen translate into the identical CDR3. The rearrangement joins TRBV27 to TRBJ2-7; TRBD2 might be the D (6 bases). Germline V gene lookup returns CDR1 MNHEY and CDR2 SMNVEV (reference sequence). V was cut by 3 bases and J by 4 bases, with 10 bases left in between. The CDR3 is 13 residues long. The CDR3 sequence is CASSFQGGYEQYF. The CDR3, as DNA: TGTGCCAGCAGTTTTCAAGGAGGGTACGAGCAGTACTTC.

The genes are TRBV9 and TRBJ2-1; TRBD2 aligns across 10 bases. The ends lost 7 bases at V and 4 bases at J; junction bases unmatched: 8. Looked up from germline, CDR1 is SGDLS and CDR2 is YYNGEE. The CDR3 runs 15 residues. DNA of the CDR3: TGTGCCAGCCCCCCGGGTAGCGGGAGGTACAATGAGCAGTTCTTC. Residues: CASPPGSGRYNEQFF.

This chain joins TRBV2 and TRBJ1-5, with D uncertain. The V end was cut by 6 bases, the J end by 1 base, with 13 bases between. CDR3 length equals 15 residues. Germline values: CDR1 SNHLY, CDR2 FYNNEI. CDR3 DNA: TGTGCCAGCAGGGTAGGAATAAACAGCAATCAGCCCCAGCATTTT. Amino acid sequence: CASRVGINSNQPQHF.

CDR3 residues: CASSVRDRVEQYF. In nucleotides, the CDR3 is TGTGCCAGCAGCGTTAGGGACAGGGTGGAGCAGTACTTC. This sequence joins TRBV7-9 and TRBJ2-7; TRBD1 matches at 9 bases. CDR3 length: 13 residues. Germline assignment: CDR1 SEHNR and CDR2 FQNEAQ (reference sequence). The V segment lost 5 bases and the J segment 7 bases; nucleotides outside the gene matches: 6.

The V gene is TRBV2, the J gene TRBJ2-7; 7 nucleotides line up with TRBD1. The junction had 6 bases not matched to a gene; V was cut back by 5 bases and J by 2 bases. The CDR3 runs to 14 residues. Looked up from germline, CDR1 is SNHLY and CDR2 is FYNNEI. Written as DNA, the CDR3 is TGTGCCAGCAGTCACAGGGGTGCGACCTACGAGCAGTACTTC. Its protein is CASSHRGATYEQYF.

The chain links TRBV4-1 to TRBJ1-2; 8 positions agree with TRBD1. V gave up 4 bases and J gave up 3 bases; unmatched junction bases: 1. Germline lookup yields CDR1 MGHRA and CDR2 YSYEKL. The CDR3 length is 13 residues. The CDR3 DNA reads TGCGCCAGCAGCCCACAGGGGGACTATGGCTACACCTTC. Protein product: CASSPQGDYGYTF.

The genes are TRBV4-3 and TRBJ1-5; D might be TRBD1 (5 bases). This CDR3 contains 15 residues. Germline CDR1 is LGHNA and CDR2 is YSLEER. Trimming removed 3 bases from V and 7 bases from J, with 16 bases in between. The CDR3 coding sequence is TGCGCCAGCAGCCAGGCCTACGAGGGGAGACAGCCCCAGCATTTT. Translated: CASSQAYEGRQPQHF.

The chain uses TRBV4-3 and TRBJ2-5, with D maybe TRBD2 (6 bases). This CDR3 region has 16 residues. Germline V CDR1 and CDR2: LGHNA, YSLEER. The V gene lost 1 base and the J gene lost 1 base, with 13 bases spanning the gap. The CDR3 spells CASSQVWGGGQETQYF. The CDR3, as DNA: TGCGCCAGCAGCCAAGTTTGGGGAGGTGGCCAAGAGACCCAGTACTTC.

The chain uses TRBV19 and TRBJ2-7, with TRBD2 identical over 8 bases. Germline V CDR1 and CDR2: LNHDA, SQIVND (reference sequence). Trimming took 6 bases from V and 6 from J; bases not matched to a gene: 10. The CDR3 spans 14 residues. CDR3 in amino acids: CASRDGSGTGEQYF. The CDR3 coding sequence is TGTGCCAGTAGGGACGGTAGCGGGACGGGCGAGCAGTACTTC. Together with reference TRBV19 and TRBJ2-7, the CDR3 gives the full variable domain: DGGITQSPKYLFRKEGQNVTLSCEQNLNHDAMYWYRQDPGQGLRLIYYSQIVNDFQKGDIAEGYSVSREKKESFPLTVTSAQKNPTAFYLCASRDGSGTGEQYFGPGTRLTVT.

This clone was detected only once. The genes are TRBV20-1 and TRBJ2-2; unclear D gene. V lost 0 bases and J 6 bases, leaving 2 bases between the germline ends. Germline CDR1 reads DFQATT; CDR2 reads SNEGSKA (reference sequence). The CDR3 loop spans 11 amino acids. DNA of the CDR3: TGCAGTGCTAGAGATGCCGGGGAGCTGTTTTTT. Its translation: CSARDAGELFF.